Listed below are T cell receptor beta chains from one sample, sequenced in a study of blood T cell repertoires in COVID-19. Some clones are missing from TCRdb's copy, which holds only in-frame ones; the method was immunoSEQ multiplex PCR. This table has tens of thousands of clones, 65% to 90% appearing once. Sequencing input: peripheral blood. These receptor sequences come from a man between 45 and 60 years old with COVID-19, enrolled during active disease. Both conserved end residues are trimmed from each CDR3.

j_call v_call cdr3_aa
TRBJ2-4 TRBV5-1 ASSSGLTLGNIQY
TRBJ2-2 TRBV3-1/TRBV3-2 ASSQDLRVANTGELF
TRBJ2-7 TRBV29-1 SVAGGTYEQY
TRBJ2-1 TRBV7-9 ASSSAGTGGQQF
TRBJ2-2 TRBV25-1 ASSDRVTGELF
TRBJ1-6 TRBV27 ASSLFPAGKSSYNSPLH
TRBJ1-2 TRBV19 ATTSGGRGYT
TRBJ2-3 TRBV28 ASSAPGTASTDTQY
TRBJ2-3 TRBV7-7 ASAPGAGSTDTQY
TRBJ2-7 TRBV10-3 AISDLAGTIEQY
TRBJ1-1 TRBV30 AWQMPETGNTEAF
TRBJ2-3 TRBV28 ASSLRLAGVTDTQY
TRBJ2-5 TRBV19 ASSEGQGSETQY
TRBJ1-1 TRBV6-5 ASGLTGRRTEAF
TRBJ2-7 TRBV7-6 ASSRQGSYEQY
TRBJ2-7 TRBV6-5 ASSLDRVVDEQY
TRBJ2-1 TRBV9 ASSPTTGTSGSGSRGEQF
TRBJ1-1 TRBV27 ASSKGMNTEAF
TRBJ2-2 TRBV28 ASSSGGVTGELF
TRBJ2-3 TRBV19 ASSPHHRGRVTDTQY
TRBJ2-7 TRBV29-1 SVVGREGPYEQY
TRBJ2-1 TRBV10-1 ASSKTGPAGAGEQF
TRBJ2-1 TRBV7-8 ASSKRTSGHYNEQF
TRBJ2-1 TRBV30 ASHGQLAMF
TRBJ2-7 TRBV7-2 ASSPSGGFSYEQY
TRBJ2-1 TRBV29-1 SARGWENEQF
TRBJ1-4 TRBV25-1 ASSEPQGRGEKLF
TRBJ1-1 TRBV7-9 ASSLREGTEAF
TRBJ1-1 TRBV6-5 ASSRRGASNTEAF
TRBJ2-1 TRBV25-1 ASSEPGMGEQF
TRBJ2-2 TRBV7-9 AGSSGLAYTGELF
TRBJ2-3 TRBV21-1 ASSTPTRQGTDTQY
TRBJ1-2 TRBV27 ASSRDRASGYT
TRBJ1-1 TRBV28 ASSLGQGGAF
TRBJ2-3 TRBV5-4 ASSLGLAGGEDTQY
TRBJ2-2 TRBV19 ASRRIAVTGELF
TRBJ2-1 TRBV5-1 ASSLTSGSNEQF
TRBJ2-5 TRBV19 ASSIYRTGLETQY
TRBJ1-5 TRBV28 ASSSQGFQPQH
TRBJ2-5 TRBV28 ASSQAGATQETQY
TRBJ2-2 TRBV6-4 ASSATTRTGELF
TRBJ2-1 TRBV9 ASSVAASGYNEQF
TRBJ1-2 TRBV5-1 ASSLTGNNYGYT
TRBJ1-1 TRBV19 ASITQGAPEAF
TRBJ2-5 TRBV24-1 ATSAAGTGGTQY
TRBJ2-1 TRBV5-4 ASSLGGQGLNEQF
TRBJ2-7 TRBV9 ASSVGGGRRTGIYEQY
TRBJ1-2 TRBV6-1 ASSGRGVNYGYT
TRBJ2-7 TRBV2 ASSGDSYEQY
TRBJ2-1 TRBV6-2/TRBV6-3 ASSYNSGRAYNEQF
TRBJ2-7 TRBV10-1 ASSEYQISYEQY
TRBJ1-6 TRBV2 ASSVGPSNNSPLH
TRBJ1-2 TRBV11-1 ASSADRFYGYT
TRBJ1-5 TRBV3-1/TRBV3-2 ASSQDGGNQPQH